This TCR beta chain was identified in a study of CD8 T cells in Susac syndrome (dated by TCRdb to between 2018 and 2020). Describing the broader study: Among the Susac syndrome patients who were sequenced, clinically active disease was present in five or six and clinical remission was observed in roughly eight. At blood withdrawal, Susac syndrome patients were therapy-naive, treated with corticosteroids (with IVIg additionally given to some), or treated with IVIg alone. Repertoire sequencing was used to test whether CD8+ T cell activation and differentiation in Susac syndrome was antigen driven. Overall study results and their limits: The CD4+ T cell repertoire of patients with Susac syndrome showed no detectable clonal expansion. The number of individuals in the TCR sequencing and HLA analysis was recognized as being relatively small.

RNA was extracted using the RNeasy kit, and roughly 0.45 to 1 microgram was reverse transcribed with random hexamers. The immunoSEQ multiplex PCR assay, covering 54 Vbeta and 13 Jbeta segments, was used to amplify TCR beta CDR3 regions. To correct PCR amplification bias, a synthetic template baseline was used for both primer optimization and computational correction. For the original study's pipeline: Reads were annotated to V, D and J genes according to IMGT and were analyzed with immunoSEQ Analyzer, with only productive sequences retained. Clonality was computed as one minus Shannon entropy normalized by log2 of the number of productive unique sequences. For each patient and control, public and private clones were evaluated within the 100 most prevalent clones. Susac-specific clones were defined as absent from healthy and MS cohorts, approximately 1,000 published viral clones and other ImmuneACCESS disease sequences. Clones were called with MiXCR by TCRdb after fastp trimmed the public reads at Q25, and only in-frame beta chains were retained. Entries that share a CDR3 protein sequence are merged under the most common genes and DNA. The V and J calls and clone size come from TCRdb's table, not from the authors' own analysis. The sample profile shows about 240,000 distinct CDR3 sequences; 96% of them were found once. 0.1% of the sample is taken by the ten largest.

Peripheral blood CD8+ and CD4+ T cells from healthy donors, Susac syndrome patients and multiple sclerosis patients were profiled by high-throughput TCR beta sequencing. The Susac syndrome patients fulfilled recently defined diagnostic criteria for definite or probable disease. CD8+ TEMRA cells were enriched by FACS, while bulk CD8+ and CD4+ T cells were purified by magnetic negative isolation. Blood was collected in EDTA tubes and processed within 24 hours, with PBMCs isolated through density gradient centrifugation. PBMCs intended for TCR sequencing were cryopreserved in liquid nitrogen and thawed later in a water bath at 37 degrees C. Purity of sorted or isolated CD4+, CD8+ and CD8+ TEMRA cells was at least 90%. Turning to this clonotype: It has no known antigen specificity. Nothing much larger sits one base from this clone, and base qualities are not available.

This sequence originates from a human donor with Susac syndrome. The sample taken for sequencing was CD4+ T cells from PBMCs.

The nucleotide sequence is given as TGCAGTGCTCAGCAGGAGCCCTACAATGAGCAGTTCTTC. It specifies CSAQQEPYNEQFF. The chain uses TRBV20-1 and TRBJ2-1; the D gene is unclear. The germline V gene (reference sequence) sets CDR1 to DFQATT and CDR2 to SNEGSKA. The germline ends are 10 bases apart after V is trimmed by 5 bases and J by 2 bases. The CDR3 has 13 amino acids, counting the end cysteine and phenylalanine. Only the CDR3 DNA stays, 39 bases, in frame from base 1.